This T cell receptor (beta chain) was documented in a study of cytomegalovirus exposure and HLA in healthy donors. The study's findings and limits: The classifier reportedly diagnosed cytomegalovirus status with high specificity and sensitivity. Altogether, 150 to 200 TCR beta chains were recorded as cytomegalovirus-associated.

The 120-subject validation cohort, separate from the roughly 700-subject first cohort, included the donors. Measured with immunoSEQ multiplex PCR; TCRdb has only the in-frame clones, and not every one. The data contain more than 120,000 clones, 80% to 90% of them singletons. In the case of this clone: As yet, its antigen is unknown.

Per the germline V gene, CDR1 is LNHNV and CDR2 is YYDKDF (reference sequence). CDR3 length equals 11 residues. V lost 0 bases and J lost 8, with 4 bases in between. Source material: PBMCs. The clonotype comes from a man between 18 and 35 years old in good health and CMV-seropositive. The chain couples TRBV15 to TRBJ1-2; D unresolved. CDR3 DNA: TGTGCCACCAGCAGAGATGAGGGCTACACCTTC. Amino acid sequence: CATSRDEGYTF.